This TCR beta chain was captured in a study of T cell responses to AZD1222 COVID-19 vaccine. General study results and limits: White British donors predominated, females outnumbered males, and clonal diversity was possibly underestimated. Repertoire samples came only from after the peak T cell response. Reportedly, close to half of spike-specific TCRs are directed against unmutated variant regions. Two AZD1222 doses significantly raised spike-specific TCR breadth and depth over controls.

This clone has only one observation. Its matching antigen is unknown. Clones were sequenced by immunoSEQ multiplex PCR, and TCRdb holds only the in-frame ones, with some missing. The table shows some 110,000 clones, with 82% occurring only once. The CDR3 spans 16 residues. CDR1 and CDR2 (germline): SGHVS, FNYEAQ. The V gene end was trimmed by 5 bases and the J gene end by 6 bases; junction bases not matched to a gene: 13. The source of this sequence is an adult in good health. The rearrangement uses TRBV7-6 and TRBJ2-3, with TRBD2 matching 8 bases. Sequencing was performed on peripheral blood, taken on day 0 of AZD1222 vaccination. CDR3 coding DNA: TGTGCCAGCAGCGACCCCTCGCGGGGGGACCGGGATACGCAGTATTTT. Encoded protein: CASSDPSRGDRDTQYF.